These 22 T cell receptor beta chains were sequenced from one sample in a study of cytomegalovirus exposure and HLA in healthy donors. Method: immunoSEQ multiplex PCR; TCRdb's copy keeps in-frame clones and lacks some. The table lists 180,000 or so clones, roughly 86% of them singletons. The sequencing input was PBMCs. The source is a man younger than 45 in good health and CMV-seropositive.

The V call is TRBV5-1, the J call TRBJ1-1; the D is unclear. V gave up 0 bases and J gave up 4 bases, with 13 bases separating them. The CDR3 runs 15 residues. In germline, CDR1 is SGHRS, CDR2 YFSETQ. The CDR3 DNA reads TGCGCCAGCAGCTTGGATTACAGCCGGGGCACTGAAGCTTTCTTT. Translated, it gives CASSLDYSRGTEAFF.

The chain joins TRBV6-6 to TRBJ2-2, with 7 positions matching TRBD1. V shed 6 bases and J 4 bases; nucleotides not matched to a gene: 5. From germline, CDR1 is MNHNY and CDR2 SVGAGI (reference sequence). This CDR3 spans 14 amino acids. CDR3 DNA sequence: TGTGCCAGCAGAGGGGGCGCGGGCACCGGGGAGCTGTTTTTT. Amino acids: CASRGGAGTGELFF.

The chain is built from TRBV6-6 and TRBJ1-3; D is unclear. V shed 5 bases and J shed 3 bases, with 5 bases lying between them. The V gene's germline CDR1 is MNHNY and CDR2 SVGAGI (reference sequence). The CDR3 is made up of 12 amino acids. The CDR3 coding sequence is TGTGCCAGCAGTCCCGGTGGAAACACCATATATTTT. Translating it yields CASSPGGNTIYF.

This clone was counted once. V gene TRBV4-3 combines with J gene TRBJ1-2; D unresolved. The V end was cut by 3 bases, the J end by 5 bases, with 16 bases between. The CDR3 has 15 residues. Germline V lookup: CDR1 LGHNA, CDR2 YSLEER. The CDR3 spells CASSHPGGFWYGYTF. The CDR3 DNA sequence: TGCGCCAGCAGCCATCCGGGAGGGTTTTGGTATGGCTACACCTTC.

This chain connects TRBV19 to TRBJ2-7; maybe TRBD1 (5 bases). This CDR3 spans 14 amino acids. The V and J ends lost 3 bases and 5 bases respectively, with 14 bases between them. Germline V gene lookup returns CDR1 LNHDA and CDR2 SQIVND (reference sequence). This chain's CDR3 is CASSIPGLSNEQYF. The CDR3 nucleotides are TGTGCCAGTAGTATCCCAGGGCTTAGCAACGAGCAGTACTTC. Full variable domain (remainder filled in from reference TRBV19 and TRBJ2-7): DGGITQSPKYLFRKEGQNVTLSCEQNLNHDAMYWYRQDPGQGLRLIYYSQIVNDFQKGDIAEGYSVSREKKESFPLTVTSAQKNPTAFYLCASSIPGLSNEQYFGPGTRLTVT.

This clone was recorded a few times. The CDR3 region is CASRTSGELIGNEQFF. The CDR3 DNA is TGCGCCAGCCGGACTAGCGGGGAGTTGATCGGCAATGAGCAGTTCTTC. The chain combines TRBV5-1 with TRBJ2-1; 12 nucleotides align to TRBD2. The CDR3 loop spans 16 amino acids. Germline V gene data show CDR1 as SGHRS and CDR2 as YFSETQ. After removal of 7 bases from V and 6 bases from J, the junction contained 11 bases not matched to a gene.

This clone was observed once. The V call is TRBV14, the J call TRBJ2-7; either TRBD1 or TRBD2 may supply D (5 bases each). From germline, CDR1 is SGHDN and CDR2 FVKESK. V lost 0 bases to trimming and J lost 2 bases, with 11 bases between them. There are 15 residues in the CDR3. CDR3 sequence reads: CASSQEAQGPYEQYF. The DNA for the CDR3 is TGTGCCAGCAGCCAAGAAGCGCAGGGACCCTACGAGCAGTACTTC.

The J gene is TRBJ1-5, the V gene TRBV18; possibly TRBD1 for D (5 bases). Per the germline V gene, CDR1 is KGHSH and CDR2 is LQKENI. CDR3 length: 13 residues. Trimming shortened V by 8 bases and J by 3 bases, and 11 bases separated the two germline ends. The CDR3 sequence: CASAQTVNQPQHF. CDR3 bases: TGTGCCAGCGCTCAGACAGTCAATCAGCCCCAGCATTTT.

Notes on this clone: Other DNA sequences of this sample code for an identical CDR3. The chain has TRBV27 and TRBJ2-3; TRBD2 aligns across 10 bases. Germline trimming cut 4 bases from V and 1 base from J; bases unmatched to any gene: 2. Germline values: CDR1 MNHEY, CDR2 SMNVEV (reference sequence). The CDR3 has 15 amino acids. The CDR3: CASSSGTSGTDTQYF. Here the CDR3 DNA reads TGTGCCAGCAGTTCCGGGACTAGCGGCACAGATACGCAGTATTTT.

The V and J genes are TRBV5-1 and TRBJ1-2, with D possibly TRBD1 on 6 matching bases. V shed 6 bases and J shed 2 bases, with 17 bases lying between them. The CDR3 consists of 15 residues. Looked up from germline, CDR1 is SGHRS and CDR2 is YFSETQ. The CDR3: CASTPRGGGNYGYTF. The CDR3 DNA reads TGCGCCAGCACCCCCAGGGGAGGAGGAAACTATGGCTACACCTTC.

This clone has only one observation. CDR3 nucleotide sequence: TGTGCCAGCAGCTCCCTGTGGCGGGGTTTCTCTGGGGCCAACGTCCTGACTTTC. Amino acids: CASSSLWRGFSGANVLTF. The genes are TRBV7-2 and TRBJ2-6, with D maybe TRBD2 (6 bases). The CDR3 contains 18 residues. Germline lookup yields CDR1 SGHTA and CDR2 FQGNSA. V was clipped by 4 bases and J by 0 bases, with 16 bases between them.

The gene calls are TRBV14 and TRBJ2-6; 8 nucleotides line up with TRBD2. V was pared by 0 bases and J by 0 bases, with 4 bases of the junction left unmatched. Germline V CDR1 and CDR2: SGHDN, FVKESK. This CDR3 is built from 18 residues. CDR3 amino acids: CASSQDAGGVSGANVLTF. The CDR3 DNA is TGTGCCAGCAGCCAAGATGCGGGGGGAGTCTCTGGGGCCAACGTCCTGACTTTC.

The chain recombines TRBV18 with TRBJ1-4, with D perhaps matching TRBD1 (5 bases). Germline CDR1 KGHSH, CDR2 LQKENI. V was trimmed by 0 bases and J by 0 bases, leaving 11 bases between them. CDR3 length equals 17 residues. The CDR3 sequence is CASSPPLRAATNEKLFF. The CDR3 DNA sequence: TGTGCCAGCTCACCACCTCTCAGGGCCGCAACTAATGAAAAACTGTTTTTT.

The chain employs TRBV15 and TRBJ1-5; 7 positions agree with TRBD1. The ends lost 1 base at V and 3 bases at J; junction bases unmatched: 6. The V gene's germline CDR1 is LNHNV and CDR2 YYDKDF (reference sequence). The CDR3 consists of 16 residues. CDR3 residues: CATSRGEGTDNQPQHF. Here the CDR3 DNA reads TGTGCCACCAGCAGAGGGGAGGGGACAGACAATCAGCCCCAGCATTTT.

The genes are TRBV5-6 and TRBJ1-2, with D perhaps TRBD1 (5 bases). The CDR3 has 15 amino acids. The V gene's germline CDR1 is SGHDT and CDR2 YYEEEE. V lost 1 base and J lost 6, with 16 bases in between. The CDR3 here is CASSLWVDRRNGYTF. The CDR3, as DNA: TGTGCCAGCAGCTTGTGGGTCGACAGAAGGAATGGCTACACCTTC.

The gene calls are TRBV7-6 and TRBJ2-3, with 12 bases fitting TRBD2. CDR3 length: 17 residues. V was pared by 5 bases and J by 2 bases, with 8 bases of the junction left unmatched. The germline CDR1 and CDR2 sequences are SGHVS and FNYEAQ. The CDR3 DNA follows: TGTGCCAGCAGCATAGGGCTAGCGGGAGGGCCCACAGATACGCAGTATTTT. Its translation is CASSIGLAGGPTDTQYF. Supplemented by reference TRBV7-6 and TRBJ2-3, the full variable domain reads GAGVSQSPRYKVTKRGQDVALRCDPISGHVSLYWYRQALGQGPEFLTYFNYEAQQDKSGLPNDRFSAERPEGSISTLTIQRTEQRDSAMYRCASSIGLAGGPTDTQYFGPGTRLTVL.

V is TRBV4-3 and J is TRBJ2-7; 7 bases align to TRBD1. Germline loops: CDR1 LGHNA, CDR2 YSLEER. The V gene end was trimmed by 4 bases and the J gene end by 3 bases; junction bases not matched to a gene: 3. This CDR3 is 13 amino acids long. This CDR3 reads CASSRDRGYEQYF. The CDR3 DNA follows: TGCGCCAGCAGCCGGGACAGAGGCTACGAGCAGTACTTC.

This chain links TRBV19 with TRBJ2-1; no clear D. Germline V gives CDR1 LNHDA, CDR2 SQIVND (reference sequence). This CDR3 comprises 12 residues. V was shortened by 7 bases and J by 8 bases, with 12 bases between the two germline ends. The CDR3 region is CASKKSLHEQFF. In DNA form, the CDR3 reads TGTGCCAGTAAGAAGAGCCTCCATGAGCAGTTCTTC.

This clone was recorded once. V usage is TRBV9 and J usage is TRBJ2-5, with TRBD1 as a possible D gene (6 bases). Germline V gene sequence: CDR1 SGDLS, CDR2 YYNGEE. CDR3 length: 15 amino acids. The V gene lost 4 bases and the J gene lost 1 base, with 14 bases spanning the gap. Written as DNA, the CDR3 is TGTGCCAGCAGCTTATGGGGGCAGTCCCAAGAGACCCAGTACTTC. Amino acid sequence: CASSLWGQSQETQYF.

The chain links TRBV4-2 to TRBJ2-1; D might be TRBD1 or TRBD2, each matching 7 bases. Germline loops: CDR1 LGHNA, CDR2 YNFKEQ. The length of the CDR3 is 14 residues. V lost 1 base to trimming and J lost 7 bases, with 11 bases between them. The CDR3 DNA is TGTGCCAGCAGCCAAGGACAGGGAGGGAATGAGCAGTTCTTC. Encoded protein: CASSQGQGGNEQFF.

The chain combines TRBV9 with TRBJ2-1; D is ambiguous. CDR3 size: 14 residues. The V end was cut by 4 bases, the J end by 5 bases, with 13 bases between. Germline V gene sequence: CDR1 SGDLS, CDR2 YYNGEE. The CDR3 sequence: CASSPTDQHNEQFF. The CDR3 coding sequence is TGTGCCAGCAGCCCGACGGACCAACACAATGAGCAGTTCTTC.

J is TRBJ2-7 and V is TRBV27, with TRBD1 matching 9 bases. CDR1 and CDR2 (germline): MNHEY, SMNVEV (reference sequence). V trimming: 5 bases; J trimming: 3 bases; junction bases outside the gene matches: 5. CDR3 length: 14 amino acids. CDR3 bases: TGTGCCAGCAGTAGCCCGGACAGGGGCTACGAGCAGTACTTC. Protein sequence: CASSSPDRGYEQYF.